The 8 T cell receptor beta chains below come from one sample, sequenced in a study of T cells in tumors after PD-1 blockade. Here immunoSEQ multiplex PCR was the method, and the copy in TCRdb shows in-frame clones only, minus some. Of 500 to 750 clones detected, around 75% appear once; the ten largest clones hold 26%. The sequencing here drew on tumor tissue, taken after anti-PD-1 treatment. The receptors derive from a human donor with basal cell carcinoma.

This clone has just a few counts. This sequence joins TRBV5-1 and TRBJ1-2, with a possible D match to TRBD1 (6 bases). The CDR3 is made up of 16 amino acids. V lost 4 bases to trimming and J lost 4 bases, with 20 bases between them. CDR1 SGHRS and CDR2 YFSETQ come from the germline V gene. This CDR3 is CASSPDGGHLAYGYTF. The CDR3, as DNA: TGCGCCAGCAGCCCGGACGGGGGACACCTTGCCTATGGCTACACCTTC.

The chain recombines TRBV5-1 with TRBJ2-5; TRBD1 agrees at 11 bases. CDR1 is SGHRS and CDR2 is YFSETQ in the germline V gene. The CDR3 length is 13 residues. The V gene end was trimmed by 7 bases and the J gene end by 5 bases; junction bases not matched to a gene: 4. The CDR3 DNA reads TGCGCCAGCGGACAGGGGGCAGGTGAGACCCAGTACTTC. Translated, it gives CASGQGAGETQYF.

Turning to this clone: The germline gene is not matched at one end of the junction; a read error may be the cause. The rearrangement joins TRBV7-7 to TRBJ2-1; D possibly corresponds to TRBD2 (6 bases). The CDR3 contains 16 residues. Per germline, CDR1 SSHAT and CDR2 FNYEAQ (reference sequence). The CDR3 coding sequence is TGTGCTAGCAGCTTCGGCGGGGTAAGCTCCTACAATGAGCAGTTCTTC. This sequence encodes CASSFGGVSSYNEQFF.

This clone was seen only once. The chain carries TRBV4-2 and TRBJ2-7; D unresolved. Germline lookup yields CDR1 LGHNA and CDR2 YNFKEQ. V gave up 0 bases and J gave up 2 bases, with 11 bases separating them. CDR3 size: 15 residues. The DNA of the CDR3 is TGTGCCAGCAGCCAAGATTTCCGCAGAGCCTACGAGCAGTACTTC. Its protein product is CASSQDFRRAYEQYF.

The rearrangement joins TRBV28 to TRBJ1-6; D ambiguous. V lost 5 bases to trimming and J lost 14 bases, with 13 bases between them. The germline CDR1 and CDR2 sequences are MDHEN and SYDVKM. The CDR3 has 12 residues. CDR3 protein: CASSPPRGALHF. The DNA of the CDR3 is TGTGCCAGCAGTCCCCCCCGCGGGGCCCTCCACTTT.

The chain is built from TRBV4-3 and TRBJ2-4, with TRBD2 matching 8 bases. Germline V gene sequence: CDR1 LGHNA, CDR2 YSLEER. The ends lost 1 base at V and 0 bases at J; junction bases unmatched: 14. This CDR3 is built from 20 residues. The CDR3 DNA sequence: TGCGCCAGCAGCCAAGTAGAGGGGCTAGCGGGCGACTTAGCCAAAAACATTCAGTACTTC. It translates to CASSQVEGLAGDLAKNIQYF.

The chain recombines TRBV27 with TRBJ1-2, with D uncertain. Germline lookup yields CDR1 MNHEY and CDR2 SMNVEV (reference sequence). The CDR3 runs to 14 residues. V lost 4 bases and J 7 bases, leaving 16 bases between the germline ends. The CDR3 DNA sequence: TGTGCCAGCAGTTCATCTCCAGCGGTAGGTGGCTACACCTTC. Translation: CASSSSPAVGGYTF.

J is TRBJ1-2 and V is TRBV18; D is possibly TRBD1 (6 bases). There are 15 residues in the CDR3. Trimming took 3 bases from V and 2 from J, leaving 13 bases between them. Germline loops: CDR1 KGHSH, CDR2 LQKENI. CDR3 DNA: TGTGCCAGCTCACCGAGGGGGATCTTGAACTATGGCTACACCTTC. It codes for CASSPRGILNYGYTF. The variable domain in full, with the rest retrieved from reference TRBV18 and TRBJ1-2, is NAGVMQNPRHLVRRRGQEARLRCSPMKGHSHVYWYRQLPEEGLKFMVYLQKENIIDESGMPKERFSAEFPKEGPSILRIQQVVRGDSAAYFCASSPRGILNYGYTFGSGTRLTVV.